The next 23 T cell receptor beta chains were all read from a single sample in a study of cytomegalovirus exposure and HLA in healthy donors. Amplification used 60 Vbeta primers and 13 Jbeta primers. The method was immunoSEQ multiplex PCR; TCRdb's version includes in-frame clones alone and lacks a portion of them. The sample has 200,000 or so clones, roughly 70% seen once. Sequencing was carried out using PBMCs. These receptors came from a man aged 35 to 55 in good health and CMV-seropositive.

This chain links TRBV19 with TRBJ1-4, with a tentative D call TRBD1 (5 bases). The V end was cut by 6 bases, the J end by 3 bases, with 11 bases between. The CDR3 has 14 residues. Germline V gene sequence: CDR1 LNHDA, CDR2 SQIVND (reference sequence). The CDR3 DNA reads TGTGCCAGTAGCAGAAGGGGTGCTAATGAAAAACTGTTTTTT. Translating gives CASSRRGANEKLFF.

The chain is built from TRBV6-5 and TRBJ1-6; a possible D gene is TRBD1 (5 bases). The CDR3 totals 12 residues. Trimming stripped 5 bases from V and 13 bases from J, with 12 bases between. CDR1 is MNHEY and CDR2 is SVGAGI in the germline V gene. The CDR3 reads CASSDLRGPLHF. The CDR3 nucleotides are TGTGCCAGCAGTGATTTACGGGGGCCCCTCCACTTT.

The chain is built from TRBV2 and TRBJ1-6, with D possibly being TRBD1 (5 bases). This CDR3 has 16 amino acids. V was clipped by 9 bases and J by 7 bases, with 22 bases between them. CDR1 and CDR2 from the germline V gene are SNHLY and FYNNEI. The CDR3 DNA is TGTGCCAGGGGTCTTTCAGGGTTAAACTCAAATTCACCCCTCCACTTT. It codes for CARGLSGLNSNSPLHF.

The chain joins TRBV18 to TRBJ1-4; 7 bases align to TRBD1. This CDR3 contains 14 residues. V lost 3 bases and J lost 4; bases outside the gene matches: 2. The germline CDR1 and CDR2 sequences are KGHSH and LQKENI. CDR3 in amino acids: CASSPGTDNEKLFF. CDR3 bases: TGTGCCAGCTCACCGGGGACAGATAATGAAAAACTGTTTTTT.

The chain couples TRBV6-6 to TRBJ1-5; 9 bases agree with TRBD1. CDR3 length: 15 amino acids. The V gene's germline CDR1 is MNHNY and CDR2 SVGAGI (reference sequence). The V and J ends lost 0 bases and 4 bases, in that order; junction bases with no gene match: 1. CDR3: CASSYSGQGNQPQHF. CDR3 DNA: TGTGCCAGCAGTTACTCCGGACAGGGGAATCAGCCCCAGCATTTT.

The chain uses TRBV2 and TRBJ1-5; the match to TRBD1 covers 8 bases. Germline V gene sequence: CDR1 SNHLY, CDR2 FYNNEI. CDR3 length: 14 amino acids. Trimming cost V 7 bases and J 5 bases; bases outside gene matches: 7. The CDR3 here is CASTGDRSYQPQHF. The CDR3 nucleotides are TGTGCCAGCACCGGGGACAGGAGCTATCAGCCCCAGCATTTT.

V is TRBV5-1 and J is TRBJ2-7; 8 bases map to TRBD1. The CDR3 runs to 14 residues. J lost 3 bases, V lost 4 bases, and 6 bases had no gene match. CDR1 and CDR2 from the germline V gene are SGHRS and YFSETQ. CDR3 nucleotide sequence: TGCGCCAGCAGCCCACAGGGGGTAAACTACGAGCAGTACTTC. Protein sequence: CASSPQGVNYEQYF.

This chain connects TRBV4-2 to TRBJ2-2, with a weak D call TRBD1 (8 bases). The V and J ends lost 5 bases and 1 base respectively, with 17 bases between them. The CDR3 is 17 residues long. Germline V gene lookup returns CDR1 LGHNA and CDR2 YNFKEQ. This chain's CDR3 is CASSRTGGGLNTGELFF. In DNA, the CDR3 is TGTGCCAGCAGCAGAACAGGGGGGGGATTGAACACCGGGGAGCTGTTTTTT.

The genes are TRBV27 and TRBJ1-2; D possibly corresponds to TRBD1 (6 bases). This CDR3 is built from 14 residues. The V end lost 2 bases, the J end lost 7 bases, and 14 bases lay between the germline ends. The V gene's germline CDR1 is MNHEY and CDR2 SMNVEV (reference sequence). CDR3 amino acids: CASSLVGPQGGYTF. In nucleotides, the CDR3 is TGTGCCAGCAGTTTAGTCGGCCCACAGGGTGGCTACACCTTC.

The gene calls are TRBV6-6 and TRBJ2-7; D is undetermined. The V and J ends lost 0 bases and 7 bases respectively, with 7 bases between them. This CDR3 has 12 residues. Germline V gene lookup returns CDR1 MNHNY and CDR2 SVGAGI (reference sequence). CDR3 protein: CASSYSIGEQYF. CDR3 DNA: TGTGCCAGCAGTTACTCGATCGGGGAGCAGTACTTC.

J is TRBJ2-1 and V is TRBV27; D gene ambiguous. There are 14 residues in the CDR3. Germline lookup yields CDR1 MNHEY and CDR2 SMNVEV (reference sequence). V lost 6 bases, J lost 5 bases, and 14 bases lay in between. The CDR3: CASRERYLDNEQFF. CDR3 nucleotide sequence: TGTGCCAGCAGAGAGCGCTACCTAGACAATGAGCAGTTCTTC.

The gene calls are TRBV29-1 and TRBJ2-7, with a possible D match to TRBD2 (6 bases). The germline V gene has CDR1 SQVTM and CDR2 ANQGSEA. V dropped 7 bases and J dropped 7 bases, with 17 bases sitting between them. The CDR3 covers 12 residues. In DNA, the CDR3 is TGCAGCGGGGGGGAGAAGGTCGGGGAGCAGTACTTC. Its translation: CSGGEKVGEQYF.

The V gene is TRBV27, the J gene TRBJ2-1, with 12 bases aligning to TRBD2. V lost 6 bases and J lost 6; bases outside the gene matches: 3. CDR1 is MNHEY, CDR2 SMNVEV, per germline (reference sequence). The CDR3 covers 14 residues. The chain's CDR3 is CASRLAGGPNEQFF. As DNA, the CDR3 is TGTGCCAGCAGACTAGCGGGGGGTCCCAATGAGCAGTTCTTC.

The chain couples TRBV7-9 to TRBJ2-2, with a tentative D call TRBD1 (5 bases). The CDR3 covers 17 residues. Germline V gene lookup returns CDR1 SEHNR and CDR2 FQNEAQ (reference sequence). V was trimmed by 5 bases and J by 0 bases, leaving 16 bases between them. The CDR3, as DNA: TGTGCCAGCAGCCTCACTTCAGGGTACGCGAACACCGGGGAGCTGTTTTTT. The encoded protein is CASSLTSGYANTGELFF.

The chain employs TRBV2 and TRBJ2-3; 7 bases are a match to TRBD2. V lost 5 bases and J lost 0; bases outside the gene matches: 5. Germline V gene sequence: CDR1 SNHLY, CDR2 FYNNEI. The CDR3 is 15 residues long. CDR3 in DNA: TGTGCCAGCAGTCTCGCGGGGGTTAGCACAGATACGCAGTATTTT. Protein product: CASSLAGVSTDTQYF.

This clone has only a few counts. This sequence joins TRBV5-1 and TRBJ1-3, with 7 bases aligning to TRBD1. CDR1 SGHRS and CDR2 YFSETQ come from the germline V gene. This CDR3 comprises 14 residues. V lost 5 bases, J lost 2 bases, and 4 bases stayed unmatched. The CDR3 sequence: CASRSDRAGNTIYF. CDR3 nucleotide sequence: TGCGCCAGCAGATCCGACAGGGCTGGAAACACCATATATTTT.

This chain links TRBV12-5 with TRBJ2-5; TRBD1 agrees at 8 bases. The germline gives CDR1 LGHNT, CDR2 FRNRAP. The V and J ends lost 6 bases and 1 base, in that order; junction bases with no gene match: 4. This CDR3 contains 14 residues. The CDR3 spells CASGLDRVQETQYF. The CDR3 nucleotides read TGTGCTAGTGGGCTGGACAGGGTCCAAGAGACCCAGTACTTC.

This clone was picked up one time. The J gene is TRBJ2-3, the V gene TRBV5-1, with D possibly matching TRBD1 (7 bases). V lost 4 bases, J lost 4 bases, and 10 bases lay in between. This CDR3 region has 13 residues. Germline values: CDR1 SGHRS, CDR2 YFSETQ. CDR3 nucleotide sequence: TGCGCCAGCAGCCAGGGGGAGGCAGATACGCAGTATTTT. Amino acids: CASSQGEADTQYF.

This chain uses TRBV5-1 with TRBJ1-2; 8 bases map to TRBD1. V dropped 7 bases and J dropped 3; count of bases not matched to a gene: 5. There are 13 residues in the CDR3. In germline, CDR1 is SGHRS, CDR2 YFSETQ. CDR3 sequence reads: CASRTGNDYGYTF. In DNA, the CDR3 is TGCGCCAGCCGGACAGGGAATGACTATGGCTACACCTTC. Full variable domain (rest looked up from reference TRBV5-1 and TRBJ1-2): KAGVTQTPRYLIKTRGQQVTLSCSPISGHRSVSWYQQTPGQGLQFLFEYFSETQRNKGNFPGRFSGRQFSNSRSEMNVSTLELGDSALYLCASRTGNDYGYTFGSGTRLTVV.

This CDR3 is CSVDRIGGGTQAQYF. CDR3 DNA sequence: TGCAGCGTTGACCGTATCGGGGGGGGCACCCAGGCGCAGTATTTT. The chain uses TRBV29-1 and TRBJ2-3; 8 positions match TRBD2. CDR1 and CDR2 from the germline V gene are SQVTM and ANQGSEA. The trim removed 3 bases at V and 10 bases at J, leaving 15 bases unmatched. This CDR3 spans 15 amino acids.

The CDR3 spells CASSAETGAGELFF. In DNA, the CDR3 is TGTGCCAGCAGCGCAGAGACAGGGGCCGGGGAGCTGTTTTTT. The J gene is TRBJ2-2, the V gene TRBV9; 8 positions agree with TRBD1. The J segment lost 6 bases and the V segment lost 3 bases, leaving 4 bases of the junction unmatched. This CDR3 contains 14 residues. Germline values: CDR1 SGDLS, CDR2 YYNGEE.

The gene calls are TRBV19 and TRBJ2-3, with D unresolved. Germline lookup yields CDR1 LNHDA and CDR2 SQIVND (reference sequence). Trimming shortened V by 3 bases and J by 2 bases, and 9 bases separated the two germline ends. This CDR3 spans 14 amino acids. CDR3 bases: TGTGCCAGTAGTATGGCTAGACCCACAGATACGCAGTATTTT. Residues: CASSMARPTDTQYF. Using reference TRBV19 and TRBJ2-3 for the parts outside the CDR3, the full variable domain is DGGITQSPKYLFRKEGQNVTLSCEQNLNHDAMYWYRQDPGQGLRLIYYSQIVNDFQKGDIAEGYSVSREKKESFPLTVTSAQKNPTAFYLCASSMARPTDTQYFGPGTRLTVL.

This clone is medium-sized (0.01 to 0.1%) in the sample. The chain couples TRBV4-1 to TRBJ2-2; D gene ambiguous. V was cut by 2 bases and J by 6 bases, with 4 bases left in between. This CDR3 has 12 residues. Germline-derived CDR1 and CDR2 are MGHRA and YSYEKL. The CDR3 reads CASSQLPGELFF. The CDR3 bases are TGCGCCAGCAGCCAACTCCCCGGGGAGCTGTTTTTT.